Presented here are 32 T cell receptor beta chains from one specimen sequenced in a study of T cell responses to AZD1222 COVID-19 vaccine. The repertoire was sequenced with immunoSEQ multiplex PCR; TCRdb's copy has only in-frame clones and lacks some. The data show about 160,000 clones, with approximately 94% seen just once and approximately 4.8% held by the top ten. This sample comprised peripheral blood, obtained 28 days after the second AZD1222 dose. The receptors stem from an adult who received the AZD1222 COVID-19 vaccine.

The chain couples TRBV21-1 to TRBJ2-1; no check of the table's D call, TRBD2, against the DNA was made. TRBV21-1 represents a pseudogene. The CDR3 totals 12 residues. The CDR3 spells CASRQEGDEQFF. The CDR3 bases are TGTGCCAGCAGGCAAGAGGGCGATGAGCAGTTCTTC.

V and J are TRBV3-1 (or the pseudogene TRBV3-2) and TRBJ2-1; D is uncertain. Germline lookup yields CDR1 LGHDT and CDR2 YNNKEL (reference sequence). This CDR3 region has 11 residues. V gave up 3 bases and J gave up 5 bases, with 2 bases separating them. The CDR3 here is CASSQDNEQFF. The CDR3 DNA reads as TGTGCCAGCAGCCAGGACAATGAGCAGTTCTTC.

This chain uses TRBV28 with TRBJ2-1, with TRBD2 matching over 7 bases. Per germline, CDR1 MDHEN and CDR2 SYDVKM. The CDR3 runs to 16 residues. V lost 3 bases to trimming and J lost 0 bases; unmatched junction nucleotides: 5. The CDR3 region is CASSFRGEGSYNEQFF. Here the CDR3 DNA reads TGTGCCAGCAGTTTCCGGGGGGAGGGCTCCTACAATGAGCAGTTCTTC.

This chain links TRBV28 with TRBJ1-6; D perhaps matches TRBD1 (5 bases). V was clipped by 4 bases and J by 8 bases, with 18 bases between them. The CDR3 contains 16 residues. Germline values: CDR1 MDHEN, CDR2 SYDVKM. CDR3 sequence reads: CASSSWTREVDSPLHF. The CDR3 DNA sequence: TGTGCCAGCAGTTCCTGGACCAGGGAGGTTGATTCACCCCTCCACTTT.

CDR3 region: CASTPDGNNSPLHF. The CDR3 bases are TGTGCCAGCACCCCGGACGGTAATAATTCACCCCTCCACTTT. This sequence joins TRBV5-4 and TRBJ1-6; D unclear. The CDR3 consists of 14 residues. Germline V gene sequence: CDR1 SGHNT, CDR2 YYREEE (reference sequence). V lost 6 bases, J lost 5 bases, and 12 bases lay in between.

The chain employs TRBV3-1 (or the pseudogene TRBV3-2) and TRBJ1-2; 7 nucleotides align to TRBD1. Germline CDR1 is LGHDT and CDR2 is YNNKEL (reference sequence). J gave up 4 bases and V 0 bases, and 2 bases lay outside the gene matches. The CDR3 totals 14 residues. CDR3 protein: CASSQDGTAYGYTF. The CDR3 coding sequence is TGTGCCAGCAGCCAAGATGGGACAGCCTATGGCTACACCTTC.

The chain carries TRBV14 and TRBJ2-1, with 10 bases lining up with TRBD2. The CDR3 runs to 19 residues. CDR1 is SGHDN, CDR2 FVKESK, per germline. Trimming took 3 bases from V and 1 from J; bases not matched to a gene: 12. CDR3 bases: TGTGCCAGCAGCCACCAATGGGAGGCTAGCGGGAGATCCTACAATGAGCAGTTCTTC. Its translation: CASSHQWEASGRSYNEQFF.

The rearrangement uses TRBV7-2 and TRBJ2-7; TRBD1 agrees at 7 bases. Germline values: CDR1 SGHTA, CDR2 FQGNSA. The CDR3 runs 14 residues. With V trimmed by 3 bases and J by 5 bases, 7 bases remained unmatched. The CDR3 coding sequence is TGTGCCAGCAGCTTCCAGGGGGTCGGGAACGAGCAGTACTTC. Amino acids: CASSFQGVGNEQYF.

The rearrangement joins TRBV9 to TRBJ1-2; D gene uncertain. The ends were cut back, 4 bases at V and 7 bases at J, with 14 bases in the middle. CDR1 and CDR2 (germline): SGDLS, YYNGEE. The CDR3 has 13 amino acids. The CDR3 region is CASSQDQLPGYTF. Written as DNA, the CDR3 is TGTGCCAGCAGCCAAGACCAGTTGCCTGGCTACACCTTC.

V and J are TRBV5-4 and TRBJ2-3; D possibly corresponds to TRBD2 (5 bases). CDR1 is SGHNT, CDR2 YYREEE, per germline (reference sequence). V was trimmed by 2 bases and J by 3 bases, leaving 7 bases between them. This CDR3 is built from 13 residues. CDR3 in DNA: TGTGCCAGCAGCTTCCGCGGGACAGATACGCAGTATTTT. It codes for CASSFRGTDTQYF.

CDR3 residues: CASSATGTGNQPQHF. The CDR3 nucleotides read TGTGCCAGCAGCGCCACCGGGACAGGCAATCAGCCCCAGCATTTT. The V call is TRBV7-9, the J call TRBJ1-5; 7 nucleotides match TRBD1. CDR3 length equals 15 residues. Per the germline V gene, CDR1 is SEHNR and CDR2 is FQNEAQ (reference sequence). V was pared by 5 bases and J by 2 bases, with 6 bases of the junction left unmatched.

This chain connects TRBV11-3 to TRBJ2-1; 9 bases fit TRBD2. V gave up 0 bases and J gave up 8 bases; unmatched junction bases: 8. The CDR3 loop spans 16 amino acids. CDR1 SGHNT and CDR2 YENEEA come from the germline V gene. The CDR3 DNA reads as TGTGCCAGCAGCTTAGATTCTAGCGGGATTTGGGATGAGCAGTTCTTC. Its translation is CASSLDSSGIWDEQFF. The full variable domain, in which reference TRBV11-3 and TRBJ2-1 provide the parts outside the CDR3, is EAGVVQSPRYKIIEKKQPVAFWCNPISGHNTLYWYLQNLGQGPELLIRYENEEAVDDSQLPKDRFSAERLKGVDSTLKIQPAELGDSAVYLCASSLDSSGIWDEQFFGPGTRLTVL.

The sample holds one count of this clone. The CDR3 is CASSLGSRFDEQFF. The CDR3 DNA sequence: TGTGCCAGCAGCTTAGGCTCCCGGTTTGATGAGCAGTTCTTC. The J gene is TRBJ2-1, the V gene TRBV7-2; unclear D gene. Germline-derived CDR1 and CDR2 are SGHTA and FQGNSA. Trimming took 1 base from V and 8 from J, leaving 12 bases between them. This CDR3 region has 14 residues.

The CDR3, as DNA: TGTGCCAGCAGTTACAGGATCATGGGCAATCAGCCCCAGCATTTT. Amino acids: CASSYRIMGNQPQHF. The genes are TRBV6-2 or TRBV6-3 and TRBJ1-5; D remains unclear. The V gene lost 2 bases and the J gene lost 2 bases, with 10 bases spanning the gap. In germline, CDR1 is MNHEY, CDR2 SVGEGT. CDR3 length: 15 residues.

The CDR3 is CASSLGAGVNTDTQYF. The DNA for the CDR3 is TGTGCCAGCAGCTTAGGGGCGGGAGTGAACACAGATACGCAGTATTTT. The chain recombines TRBV7-9 with TRBJ2-3, with 7 bases aligning to TRBD2. After removal of 1 base from V and 2 bases from J, the junction contained 6 bases not matched to a gene. This CDR3 is built from 16 residues. The germline gives CDR1 SEHNR, CDR2 FQNEAQ (reference sequence). The complete variable domain, with remaining parts taken from reference TRBV7-9 and TRBJ2-3, reads DTGVSQNPRHKITKRGQNVTFRCDPISEHNRLYWYRQTLGQGPEFLTYFQNEAQLEKSRLLSDRFSAERPKGSFSTLEIQRTEQGDSAMYLCASSLGAGVNTDTQYFGPGTRLTVL.

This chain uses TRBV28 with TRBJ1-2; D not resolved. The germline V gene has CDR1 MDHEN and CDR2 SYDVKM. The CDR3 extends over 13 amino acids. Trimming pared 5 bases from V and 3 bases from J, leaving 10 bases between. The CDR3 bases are TGTGCCAGCAGTAGGATTCTGTACTATGGCTACACCTTC. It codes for CASSRILYYGYTF.

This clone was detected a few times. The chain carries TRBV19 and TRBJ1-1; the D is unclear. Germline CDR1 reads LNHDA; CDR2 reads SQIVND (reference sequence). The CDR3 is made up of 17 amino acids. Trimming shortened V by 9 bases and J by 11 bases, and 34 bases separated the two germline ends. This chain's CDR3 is CASRTFAASTASTVAFF. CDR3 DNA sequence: TGTGCCAGCCGGACCTTTGCGGCCTCCACAGCTTCGACGGTCGCTTTCTTT.

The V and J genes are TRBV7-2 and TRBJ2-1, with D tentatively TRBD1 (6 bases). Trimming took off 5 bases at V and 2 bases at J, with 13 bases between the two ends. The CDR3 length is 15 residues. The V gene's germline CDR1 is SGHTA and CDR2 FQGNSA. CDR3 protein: CASSPAGTTYNEQFF. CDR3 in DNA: TGTGCCAGCAGCCCTGCCGGGACAACCTACAATGAGCAGTTCTTC.

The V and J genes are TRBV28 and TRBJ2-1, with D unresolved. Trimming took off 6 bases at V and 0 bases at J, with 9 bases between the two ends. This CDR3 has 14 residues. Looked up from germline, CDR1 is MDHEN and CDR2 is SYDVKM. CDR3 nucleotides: TGTGCCAGCAGACCCCCAACCTCCTACAATGAGCAGTTCTTC. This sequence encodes CASRPPTSYNEQFF.

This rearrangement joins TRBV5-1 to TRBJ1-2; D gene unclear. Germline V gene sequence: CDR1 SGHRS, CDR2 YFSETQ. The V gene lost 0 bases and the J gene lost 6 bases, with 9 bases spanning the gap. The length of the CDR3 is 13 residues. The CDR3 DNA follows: TGCGCCAGCAGCTTGGAAGGGTTGAATGGCTACACCTTC. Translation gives CASSLEGLNGYTF.

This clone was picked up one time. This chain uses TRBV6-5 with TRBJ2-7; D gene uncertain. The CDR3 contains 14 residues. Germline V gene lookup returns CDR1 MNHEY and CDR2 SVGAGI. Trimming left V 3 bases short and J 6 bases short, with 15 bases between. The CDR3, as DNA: TGTGCCAGCAGTTATGGGCCAGCCAGCCCCGAGCAGTACTTC. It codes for CASSYGPASPEQYF.

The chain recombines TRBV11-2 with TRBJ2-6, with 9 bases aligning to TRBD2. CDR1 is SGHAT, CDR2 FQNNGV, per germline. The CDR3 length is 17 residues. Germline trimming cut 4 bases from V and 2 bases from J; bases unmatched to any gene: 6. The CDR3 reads CASSSTSGGAGANVLTF. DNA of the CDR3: TGTGCCAGCAGCTCGACTAGCGGAGGAGCTGGGGCCAACGTCCTGACTTTC.

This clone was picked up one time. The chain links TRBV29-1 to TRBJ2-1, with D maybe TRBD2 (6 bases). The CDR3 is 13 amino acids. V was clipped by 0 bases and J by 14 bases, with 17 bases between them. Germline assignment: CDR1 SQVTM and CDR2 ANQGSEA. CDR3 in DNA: TGCAGCGTTGAAGATTGGCGGGGCAGGGCCGAGTTCTTC. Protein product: CSVEDWRGRAEFF.

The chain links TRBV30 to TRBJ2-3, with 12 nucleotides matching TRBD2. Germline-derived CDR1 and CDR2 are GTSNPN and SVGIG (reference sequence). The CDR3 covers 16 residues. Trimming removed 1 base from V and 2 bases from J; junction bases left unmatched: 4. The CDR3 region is CAWSELAGGSTDTQYF. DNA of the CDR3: TGTGCCTGGAGTGAACTAGCGGGAGGCTCCACAGATACGCAGTATTTT.

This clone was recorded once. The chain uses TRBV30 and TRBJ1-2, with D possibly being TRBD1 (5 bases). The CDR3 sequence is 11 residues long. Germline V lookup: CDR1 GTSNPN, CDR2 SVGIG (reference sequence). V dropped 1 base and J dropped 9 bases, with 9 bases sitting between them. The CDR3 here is CAWSEQGSYTF. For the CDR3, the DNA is TGTGCCTGGAGTGAGCAGGGCAGCTACACCTTC.

CDR3 sequence: CASLSGNTPSYGYTF. In nucleotides, the CDR3 is TGTGCCAGCTTGTCAGGGAACACACCATCCTATGGCTACACCTTC. The chain is built from TRBV7-9 and TRBJ1-2, with D perhaps matching TRBD1 (5 bases). The V and J ends lost 8 bases and 4 bases respectively, with 20 bases between them. CDR3 size: 15 residues. Germline CDR1 is SEHNR and CDR2 is FQNEAQ (reference sequence).

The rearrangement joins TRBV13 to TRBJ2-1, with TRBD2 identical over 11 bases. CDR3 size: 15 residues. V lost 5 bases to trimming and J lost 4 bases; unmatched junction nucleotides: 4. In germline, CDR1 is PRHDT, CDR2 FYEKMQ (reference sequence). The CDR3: CASSAGLAVYNEQFF. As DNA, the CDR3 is TGTGCCAGCAGCGCGGGACTAGCGGTATACAATGAGCAGTTCTTC. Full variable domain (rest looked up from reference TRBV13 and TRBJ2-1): AAGVIQSPRHLIKEKRETATLKCYPIPRHDTVYWYQQGPGQDPQFLISFYEKMQSDKGSIPDRFSAQQFSDYHSELNMSSLELGDSALYFCASSAGLAVYNEQFFGPGTRLTVL.

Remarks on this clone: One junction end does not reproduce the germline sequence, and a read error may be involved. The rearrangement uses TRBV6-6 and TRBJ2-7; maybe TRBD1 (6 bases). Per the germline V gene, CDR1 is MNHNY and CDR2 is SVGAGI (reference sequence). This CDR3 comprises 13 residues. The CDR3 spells CASSYSEQVPGDF. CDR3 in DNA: TGTGCCAGCAGTTACTCGGAGCAGGTCCCAGGGGACTTC.

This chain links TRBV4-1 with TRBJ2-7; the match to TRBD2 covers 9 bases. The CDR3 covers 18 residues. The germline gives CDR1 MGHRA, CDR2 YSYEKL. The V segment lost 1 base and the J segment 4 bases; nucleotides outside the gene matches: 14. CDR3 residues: CASSQGFTAGGPGYEQYF. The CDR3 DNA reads TGCGCCAGCAGCCAAGGGTTTACGGCGGGAGGGCCCGGGTACGAGCAGTACTTC.

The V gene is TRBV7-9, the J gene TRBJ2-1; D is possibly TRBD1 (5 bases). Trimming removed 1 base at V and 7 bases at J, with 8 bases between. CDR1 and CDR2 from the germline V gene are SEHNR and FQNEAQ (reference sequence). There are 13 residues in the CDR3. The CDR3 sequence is CASSLDRTNEQFF. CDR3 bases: TGTGCCAGCAGCTTAGACAGGACAAATGAGCAGTTCTTC.

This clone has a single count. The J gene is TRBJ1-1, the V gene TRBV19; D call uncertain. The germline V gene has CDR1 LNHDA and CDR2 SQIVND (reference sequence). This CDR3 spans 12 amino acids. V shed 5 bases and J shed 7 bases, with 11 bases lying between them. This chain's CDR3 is CASSGRVGEAFF. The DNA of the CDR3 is TGTGCCAGTAGTGGCAGAGTTGGTGAAGCTTTCTTT.

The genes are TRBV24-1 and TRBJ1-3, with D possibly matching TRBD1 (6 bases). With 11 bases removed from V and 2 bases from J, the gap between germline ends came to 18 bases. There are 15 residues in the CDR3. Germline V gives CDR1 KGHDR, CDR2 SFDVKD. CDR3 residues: CAKPLREGAGNTIYF. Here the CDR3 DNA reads TGTGCCAAACCGCTTCGTGAGGGGGCTGGAAACACCATATATTTT.